The following is a T cell receptor beta chain sequence with its context. What it binds is unknown. CDR1 SGHRS and CDR2 YFSETQ come from the germline V gene. The CDR3 loop spans 17 amino acids. V shed 6 bases and J shed 2 bases, with 18 bases lying between them. This entry comes from a study of T cells after yellow fever vaccination. TCRdb passed the 5' RACE reads through MiXCR, listing each CDR3 protein once. This table has about 340,000 distinct CDR3 sequences, under 5% appearing once. Whole-study results and caveats: Boosting was followed by the reappearance of most primary-vaccination clones (roughly 96% CD4, around 91% CD8).

The receptor comes from a man younger than 35 who received the YFV17D yellow fever vaccine. The specimen was PBMCs, collected 5 days after the yellow fever booster vaccination. The chain couples TRBV5-1 to TRBJ2-6, with a weak D call TRBD1 (5 bases). The DNA for the CDR3 is TGCGCCAGCAAGGGGCTCTTTGTTTTCCCTGGGGCCAACGTCCTGACTTTC. Protein sequence: CASKGLFVFPGANVLTF. The variable domain in full, with the rest retrieved from reference TRBV5-1 and TRBJ2-6, is KAGVTQTPRYLIKTRGQQVTLSCSPISGHRSVSWYQQTPGQGLQFLFEYFSETQRNKGNFPGRFSGRQFSNSRSEMNVSTLELGDSALYLCASKGLFVFPGANVLTFGAGSRLTVL.